This TCR beta chain was identified during a study of T-cell reconstitution after alpha-beta-depleted transplantation in children. Library preparation (for TCRbeta) was performed with unique molecular identifiers. MiXCR was run by TCRdb on the PCR reads, yielding one entry per CDR3 protein. This table holds about 300,000 distinct CDR3 sequences, roughly a tenth found once. CDR3 length equals 14 residues. Between the trimmed V and J ends, which lost 3 bases and 0 bases, there was a span of 9 bases. Per the germline V gene, CDR1 is DFQATT and CDR2 is SNEGSKA (reference sequence). In its sample, this clonotype was seen many times.

The sequence was obtained from a boy under three years old with acute myeloid leukemia, due to receive a stem cell transplant. The sample consisted of PBMCs, taken before TCRalphabeta/CD19-depleted stem cell transplant. The chain couples TRBV20-1 to TRBJ1-3; the D is unclear. CDR3 DNA: TGCAGTGCTAGTCTCTCCAACTCTGGAAACACCATATATTTT. Protein: CSASLSNSGNTIYF.